The entry below describes one T cell receptor beta chain. The antigen remains unidentified. Trimming stripped 0 bases from V and 6 bases from J, with 17 bases between. This CDR3 region has 16 residues. Per the germline V gene, CDR1 is SGHTA and CDR2 is FQGNSA. From 5'RACE with constant-segment primers came TCR alpha and TCR beta cDNA libraries that carried sample barcodes and UMIs. TCRdb recomputed calls from the 5' RACE reads with MiXCR, one row per CDR3 protein. Of roughly 200,000 distinct CDR3 sequences listed, about 17% are singletons. This entry comes from a study of T-cell memory formation after mild COVID-19. Study at large: Largely, TCR clusters stayed within a single donor.

Study-wide points: Day 15 to 85 contracting clones showed balanced CD4/CD8; later expanders leaned CD4+.

The source material was PBMCs or a T cell subset sorted from them (not recorded which). This chain links TRBV7-2 with TRBJ1-2, with no clear D. The TCR originated in an adult woman who had mild COVID-19 (a few samples of this study predate the infection). Cell type and time point are not known. This CDR3 reads CASSLAGGNRGDGYTF. CDR3 bases: TGTGCCAGCAGCTTAGCAGGCGGCAACCGAGGAGATGGCTACACCTTC.